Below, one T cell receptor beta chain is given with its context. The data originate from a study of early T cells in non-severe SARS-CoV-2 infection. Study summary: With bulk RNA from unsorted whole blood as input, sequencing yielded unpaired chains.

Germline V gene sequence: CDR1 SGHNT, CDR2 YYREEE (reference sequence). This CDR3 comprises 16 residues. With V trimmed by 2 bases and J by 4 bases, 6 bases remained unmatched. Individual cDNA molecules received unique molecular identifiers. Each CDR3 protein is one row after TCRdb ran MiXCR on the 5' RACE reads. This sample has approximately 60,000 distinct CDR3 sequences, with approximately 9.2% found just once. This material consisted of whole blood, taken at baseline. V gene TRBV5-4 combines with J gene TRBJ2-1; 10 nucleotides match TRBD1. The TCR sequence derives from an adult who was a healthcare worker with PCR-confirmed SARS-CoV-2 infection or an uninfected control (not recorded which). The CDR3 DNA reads TGTGCCAGCAGCTTAGTCGGGACAGGGGATTACAATGAGCAGTTCTTC. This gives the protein CASSLVGTGDYNEQFF.